This T cell receptor beta chain was retrieved from a study of OX40 agonist ivuxolimab in advanced cancers. In the study overall: Ivuxolimab was a fully human IgG2 agonistic monoclonal antibody targeting the costimulatory receptor OX40 (CD134). Intravenous ivuxolimab was administered to patients every 2 weeks at six dose levels: 0.01, 0.1, 0.3, 1.5, 3 and 10 mg/kg. Of the approximately 54 patients in dose escalation, approximately 20 had hepatocellular carcinoma, about 15 had melanoma, 9 had renal cell carcinoma and 9 had head and neck cancer. A male proportion of under 85% and a mean age of roughly 55 years, ranging from about 23 to 79, were recorded for the dose-escalation cohort. Prior anti-PD-1, anti-PD-L1 or anti-CTLA-4 therapy was permitted, and roughly two fifths of dose-escalation patients had received checkpoint inhibitors. Three dose-escalation patients achieved partial responses, one with hepatocellular carcinoma and two with cutaneous melanoma. Peripheral TCRbeta sequencing aimed to test whether ivuxolimab altered TCR sequence diversity and caused clonal T-cell expansion. The paper reports the monotherapy dose-escalation portion (N = 52 patients) of the phase I ivuxolimab trial.

Genomic DNA was isolated from the sorted cells so that the TCRbeta CDR3 region could be sequenced. The immunoSEQ Assay was used to sequence the TCRbeta CDR3 regions. TCRdb obtained this table from immuneACCESS and retained in-frame rearrangements with V and J assigned. These tables miss some clones; where compared with another copy, unresolved V genes account for less than half of the shortfall, and the remainder is unexplained. Present in this sample are around 15,000 clones, 85% to 90% of which were seen just once. 67% of the sample is in the top ten clones. What the work shows at the level of the full study, not this receptor alone: The antigen specificity of the clonally expanded peripheral T cells was not determined. Low levels of normalized T-cell clonal expansion were also shown by some nonresponding patients. At doses from 0.1 to 3.0 mg/kg, clonal expansion was seen in both CD4+ and CD8+ blood T cells between baseline and week 6. After ivuxolimab, more expanded clones were found on average in CD8+ T cells than in CD4+ T cells. In the 0.1-3.0 mg/kg groups, partial responders had among the lowest normalized peripheral clonal expansion, particularly in CD8+ T cells.

The cysteine opens and the phenylalanine closes a CDR3 of 14 amino acids. Only the CDR3 DNA is retained, 42 bases long and in frame from the first base. A distance of 11 bases separates the germline ends of V and J, which lose 4 bases and 1 base respectively. The CDR1 and CDR2 encoded by the germline V gene are LGHNA and YSLEER. Notes on this clone: The target of this receptor is not known. It has no much larger one-base neighbor in the sample; base qualities were not kept.

Patients with a history of autoimmune disease or receiving systemic immunosuppression were excluded from the trial. Peripheral blood for TCR sequencing was collected from all dose cohorts at baseline, on cycle 4 day 1, and on cycle 7 day 1. Samples were obtained from an open-label, multicenter, first-in-human phase I dose-escalation trial of ivuxolimab. The trial enrolled adults with locally advanced or metastatic head and neck squamous cell, hepatocellular, melanoma or renal cell carcinoma. Before TCR sequencing, CD4+ T cells and CD8+ T cells were sorted from peripheral blood as separate populations.

This receptor chain uses TRBV4-3 and TRBJ2-7; TRBD2 is perhaps the D gene, given 6 matching bases. This TCR was recovered from an adult with an advanced solid tumor such as melanoma, head and neck, liver or kidney cancer. Sequences were derived from CD4+ or CD8+ T cells sorted from blood, sampled in a trial of the OX40 agonist ivuxolimab. The CDR3 here reads CASSPRAGSYEQYF. The base sequence is TGCGCCAGCAGCCCTCGCGCGGGGTCCTACGAGCAGTACTTC.